The clone carrying this T cell receptor beta chain was observed many times. This record comes from a study of early T cells in non-severe SARS-CoV-2 infection. Study details: Sequencing input comprised bulk RNA from unsorted whole blood; chain pairing was not available.

cDNA molecules, individually, were tagged with unique molecular identifiers. TCRdb redid the calling of the 5' RACE reads with MiXCR, one entry per CDR3 protein. The sample comprises approximately 47,000 distinct CDR3 sequences, around 9.6% of which are singletons, and around 5.3% rests with the top ten. The CDR3 is 15 amino acids. CDR1 MDHEN and CDR2 SYDVKM come from the germline V gene. V lost 5 bases and J lost 1, with 14 bases in between. The receptor was isolated from an adult who was a healthcare worker with PCR-confirmed SARS-CoV-2 infection or an uninfected control (not recorded which). The sample consisted of whole blood, taken at baseline. The chain is built from TRBV28 and TRBJ1-1; TRBD1 might be the D (6 bases). As DNA, the CDR3 is TGTGCCAGCAGTCCGGGACAAAAGCGGAACACTGAAGCTTTCTTT. Translating gives CASSPGQKRNTEAFF. The variable domain in full, completed from reference TRBV28 and TRBJ1-1, reads DVKVTQSSRYLVKRTGEKVFLECVQDMDHENMFWYRQDPGLGLRLIYFSYDVKMKEKGDIPEGYSVSREKKERFSLILESASTNQTSMYLCASSPGQKRNTEAFFGQGTRLTVV.